The 4 T cell receptor beta chains presented below share a single source sample, sequenced in a study of post-analysis software for immune sequencing data. Study findings and constraints: Included in a set of several TRBV segments more frequent in patients than controls were TRBV5-6, TRBV5-1 and TRBV20-1.

Which antigens these TCRs recognize remains unknown. Unique molecular identifiers were built into the TCR beta cDNA libraries. TCRdb analysed the PCR reads with MiXCR anew, one entry per CDR3 protein. The table lists 750,000 to 950,000 distinct CDR3 sequences, approximately 57% of them singletons, with around 4.5% in the top ten. The sample comprised blood. The source is a girl between 5 and 17 years old with multiple sclerosis.

The chain uses TRBV5-1 and TRBJ2-5; 7 positions agree with TRBD2. Per the germline V gene, CDR1 is SGHRS and CDR2 is YFSETQ. The junction had 8 bases not matched to a gene; V was cut back by 0 bases and J by 0 bases. The CDR3 contains 17 residues. CDR3 loop: CASSLGLAAAHQETQYF. Here the CDR3 DNA reads TGCGCCAGCAGCTTGGGACTAGCAGCGGCACACCAAGAGACCCAGTACTTC.

This clonotype was observed a handful of times. This sequence joins TRBV29-1 and TRBJ2-5; D is perhaps TRBD2 (6 bases). The CDR3 length is 12 residues. V was clipped by 5 bases and J by 4 bases, with 11 bases between them. Germline CDR1 and CDR2: SQVTM and ANQGSEA. In nucleotides, the CDR3 is TGCAGCGTTCGGACGGAGGGAGAGACCCAGTACTTC. Its protein is CSVRTEGETQYF.

This rearrangement joins TRBV14 to TRBJ1-2; D is ambiguous. The V gene's germline CDR1 is SGHDN and CDR2 FVKESK. This CDR3 comprises 13 residues. The ends were cut back, 1 base at V and 8 bases at J, with 11 bases in the middle. The CDR3 reads CASSQVAKTGYTF. The CDR3 nucleotides read TGTGCCAGCAGCCAAGTAGCCAAAACGGGCTACACCTTC.

This chain uses TRBV6-5 with TRBJ1-2; D ambiguous. Germline V CDR1 and CDR2: MNHEY, SVGAGI. CDR3 length equals 15 residues. V was pared by 6 bases and J by 0 bases, with 14 bases between. CDR3 sequence: CASRPDNRANYGYTF. The DNA for the CDR3 is TGTGCCAGCAGACCAGACAACCGAGCTAACTATGGCTACACCTTC.